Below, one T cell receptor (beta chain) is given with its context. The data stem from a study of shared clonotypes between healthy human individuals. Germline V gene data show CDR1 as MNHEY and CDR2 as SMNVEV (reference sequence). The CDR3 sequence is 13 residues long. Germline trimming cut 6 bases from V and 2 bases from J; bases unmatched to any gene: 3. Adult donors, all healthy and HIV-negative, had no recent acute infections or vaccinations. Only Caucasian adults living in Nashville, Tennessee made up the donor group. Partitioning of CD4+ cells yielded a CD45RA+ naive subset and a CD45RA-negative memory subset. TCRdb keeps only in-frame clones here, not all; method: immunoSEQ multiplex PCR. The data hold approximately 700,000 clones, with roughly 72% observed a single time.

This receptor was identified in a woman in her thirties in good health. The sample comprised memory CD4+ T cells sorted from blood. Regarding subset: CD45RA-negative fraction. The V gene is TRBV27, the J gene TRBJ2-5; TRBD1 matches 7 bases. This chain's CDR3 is CASRPGQQETQYF. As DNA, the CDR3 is TGTGCCAGCAGACCGGGACAGCAAGAGACCCAGTACTTC.